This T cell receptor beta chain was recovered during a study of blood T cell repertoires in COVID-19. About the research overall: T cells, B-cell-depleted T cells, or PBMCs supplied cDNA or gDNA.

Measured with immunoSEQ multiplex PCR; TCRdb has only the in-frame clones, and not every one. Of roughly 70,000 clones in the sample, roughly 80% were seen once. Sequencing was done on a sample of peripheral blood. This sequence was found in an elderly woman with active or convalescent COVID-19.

The CDR3 is CASSVATGGGDTQYF. Here the CDR3 DNA reads TGTGCCAGCAGCGTAGCCACAGGGGGGGGAGATACGCAGTATTTT. J is TRBJ2-3 and V is TRBV9; a possible D gene is TRBD1 (8 bases). The CDR3 extends over 15 amino acids. Deletions cut 0 bases from V and 5 bases from J, with 13 bases between. Germline assignment: CDR1 SGDLS and CDR2 YYNGEE.